This T cell receptor (beta chain) was recorded in a study of cytomegalovirus exposure and HLA in healthy donors. CDR1 and CDR2 (germline): MDHEN, SYDVKM. After removal of 4 bases from V and 7 bases from J, the junction contained 11 bases not matched to a gene. This CDR3 is 16 amino acids long. The PCR had 60 Vbeta and 13 Jbeta primers. Original handling: As a later analysis found, there were 82 million or so unique TCR beta chains, of which roughly 11 million were shared. This table comes from immunoSEQ multiplex PCR, and its TCRdb copy is limited to in-frame clones, with some not included. V and J calls plus clone size are reproduced from that table; the DNA served to infer D and trimming. The sample includes 100,000 or so clones, roughly four fifths of them seen just once. Study-wide results and caveats: Cytomegalovirus-associated status was assigned to roughly 160 TCR beta chains.

As concerns this clone: The antigen remains unidentified.

The chain joins TRBV28 to TRBJ2-1; 9 bases align to TRBD2. The specimen was PBMCs. The source of this sequence is a male donor in good health and CMV-seropositive. As DNA, the CDR3 is TGTGCCAGCAGTTCCACGGGTAGCGGGAGCGGTAATGAGCAGTTCTTC. This codes for CASSSTGSGSGNEQFF.